This T cell receptor (beta chain) is drawn from a study of T cells after yellow fever vaccination. TCRdb re-called the 5' RACE reads through MiXCR, storing one row per CDR3 protein. The repertoire holds roughly 330,000 distinct CDR3 sequences, with around 7.3% as singletons. There are 19 residues in the CDR3. CDR1 and CDR2 (germline): SSHAT, FNYEAQ (reference sequence). V was trimmed by 1 base and J by 3 bases, leaving 21 bases between them. This clonotype has just a few counts. The starting material was PBMCs, obtained around 45 days after the first yellow fever vaccination. The sequence derives from a man aged 18 to 30 who received the YFV17D yellow fever vaccine. The V and J genes are TRBV7-7 and TRBJ1-4; TRBD1 is a possible D gene (5 bases). CDR3 protein: CASSLEPQGYPVANEKLFF. DNA for the CDR3: TGTGCCAGCAGCTTAGAACCTCAGGGTTATCCAGTGGCTAATGAAAAACTGTTTTTT.